The clone carrying this TCR beta chain appeared once. Its antigen is still unknown. Compared with germline, one end of the junction differs, possibly owing to a read error. No cell sorting was done before RNA was extracted from the tissue. The library came from three nested PCR rounds adapted from ARM-PCR protocols. Each CDR3 protein is one row after TCRdb ran MiXCR on the multiplex PCR reads. The sample includes about 81,000 distinct CDR3 sequences, approximately 77% of them seen just once. This entry is derived from a study of tumor and adjacent non-tumor tissue in lung cancer. Study at large: Patients comprised about a dozen adenocarcinoma, 2 squamous cell carcinoma and 1 small cell lung cancer. Patients were aged roughly 31 to 76, roughly 9 men and 5 women, stage I to III.

Findings and caveats of the study: Tumor repertoires had a smaller top 100 clone share than normal lung.

Input material: lung tumor tissue. The TCR comes from a woman in her 40s with non-small cell lung cancer.

CDR3 amino acids: CVSGPYLDRGNIEAFF. In DNA, the CDR3 is TGTGTCAGCGGTCCCTACCTGGACAGGGGAAACATTGAAGCTTTCTTT. The chain has TRBV12-3 or TRBV12-4 and TRBJ1-1; 9 bases line up with TRBD1. CDR3 length: 16 residues.